This TCR beta chain appears in the sequencing data of a study of T cell responses to AZD1222 COVID-19 vaccine (dated by TCRdb to the early 2020s). Study-level background: AZD1222 recipients with second doses at about 4 weeks or about 12 weeks were pooled, because spike-specific TCR depth and breadth did not differ between schedules. TCR sequencing was performed for approximately 240 trial participants, of whom 200 to 220 were given two doses of AZD1222 and about 25 were given two doses of MenACWY control vaccine. Enrollment into the trials was organized by age into subgroups of 18-55, 56-69 and 70-plus years, and those subgroups contained roughly 150, 30 and 60 TCR-sequenced participants, respectively. The investigation overall reported the following: In the small 56-69-year group, the increase in depth fell short of significance, most likely because of low power. Because no samples from the day 14 peak response were available, repertoires could be characterized only after the peak T cell response. Participants were mostly white British, with more females than males. The authors suggested clonal diversity may have been underestimated. Conclusions about previously exposed vaccinees were limited because only six AZD1222 recipients were SARS-CoV-2 seropositive at baseline. CD4 TCRs associated with the vaccine covered the entire spike protein, and the dominant responses were in regions 160-218 and 743-854. Reportedly, close to half of the unique spike-specific TCRs recognized epitopes lying outside the regions that are mutated in the B.1.351 and B.1.1.7 variants. A significant rise in spike-specific TCR breadth and depth was observed after two AZD1222 doses relative to day 0 and relative to MenACWY recipients.

The time point label, read with the paper, signifies: baseline before first vaccination. Samples from vaccinated people were obtained from the UK trials COV001 and COV002, which included a single-blind randomized controlled phase 2/3 trial of AZD1222 (ChAdOx1 nCoV-19) in healthy adults. For TCRbeta chain sequencing, PBMC samples from trial participants were taken at day 0 and at day 28 after the second dose. The CDR3 regions of human TCRbeta chains were analyzed by immunosequencing. The original pipeline was this. Repertoire TCRs were matched against a reference library of SARS-CoV-2-specific TCRs generated with the MIRA antigen-specificity platform. Breadth was defined as the fraction of unique TCRs that were SARS-CoV-2-associated, and depth was defined as the fraction of total T cells that were SARS-CoV-2-associated. Each spike-specific TCR was assigned to its reactive spike region and to a CD4 or CD8 class using the MIRA data. Log10-transformed breadth and depth values were compared by one-way ANOVA with Sidak's multiple comparisons tests. TCRdb holds this immuneACCESS table with in-frame rearrangements only. Some clones are missing; in checked studies, unresolved V genes explain under half, and the rest has no known cause. The V and J calls and the clone size are those of that table, but D and trimming were determined from the DNA. A total of some 100,000 clones appear in this sample, roughly nine tenths of them only once. In total, the top ten clones hold approximately 16% of the sample.

Here V drops 2 bases and J drops 6 bases, and the junction holds 7 bases not matched to any gene. CDR1 and CDR2 (SNHLY, FYNNEI) derive from the germline V gene. The CDR3 runs 15 residues from the cysteine to the phenylalanine. Only CDR3 DNA is held: 45 bases, read in frame from base 1. For this clone: Its specific antigen is unknown. No per-base quality is available; no much larger clone lies one base away.

The rearranged chain carries TRBV2 and TRBJ2-4; 7 bases in between match TRBD1. This specimen was peripheral blood, taken on day 0 of AZD1222 vaccination. This TCR was recovered from an adult in good health. The nucleotide sequence is given as TGTGCCAGCAGTGAAAGAGGGGGCTCGGGAAACATTCAGTACTTC. Protein translation: CASSERGGSGNIQYF.